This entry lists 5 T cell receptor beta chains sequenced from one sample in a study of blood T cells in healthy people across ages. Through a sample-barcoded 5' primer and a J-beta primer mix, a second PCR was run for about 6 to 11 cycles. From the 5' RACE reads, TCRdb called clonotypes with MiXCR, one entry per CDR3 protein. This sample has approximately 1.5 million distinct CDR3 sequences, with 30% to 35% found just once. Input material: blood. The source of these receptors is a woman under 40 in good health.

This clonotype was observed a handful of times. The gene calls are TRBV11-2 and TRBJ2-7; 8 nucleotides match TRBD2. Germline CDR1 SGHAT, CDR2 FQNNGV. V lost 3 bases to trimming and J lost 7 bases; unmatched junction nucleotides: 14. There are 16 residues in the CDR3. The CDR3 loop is CASSFHGTSSSKEQYF. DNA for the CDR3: TGTGCCAGCAGCTTTCATGGGACTAGTAGTAGTAAAGAGCAGTACTTC.

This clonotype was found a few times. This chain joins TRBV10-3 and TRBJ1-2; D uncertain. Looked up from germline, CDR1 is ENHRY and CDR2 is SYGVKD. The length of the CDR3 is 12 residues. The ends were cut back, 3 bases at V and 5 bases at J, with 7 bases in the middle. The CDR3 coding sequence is TGTGCCATCAGTGACCAGGCATATGGCTACACCTTC. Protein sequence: CAISDQAYGYTF.

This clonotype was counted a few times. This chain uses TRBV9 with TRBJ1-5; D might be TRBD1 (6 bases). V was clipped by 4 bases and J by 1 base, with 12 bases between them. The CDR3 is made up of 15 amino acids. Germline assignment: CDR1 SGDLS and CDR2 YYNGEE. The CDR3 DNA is TGTGCCAGCAGCAAACAGGGAGGAAGCAATCAGCCCCAGCATTTT. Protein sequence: CASSKQGGSNQPQHF.

This chain's CDR3 is CASGLHGWGEKLFF. In nucleotides, the CDR3 is TGTGCCAGCGGATTACACGGGTGGGGGGAAAAACTGTTTTTT. The chain uses TRBV6-5 and TRBJ1-4, with D possibly TRBD1 on 5 matching bases. The CDR3 is 14 amino acids. Germline-derived CDR1 and CDR2 are MNHEY and SVGAGI. Trimming took 8 bases from V and 8 from J, leaving 18 bases between them.

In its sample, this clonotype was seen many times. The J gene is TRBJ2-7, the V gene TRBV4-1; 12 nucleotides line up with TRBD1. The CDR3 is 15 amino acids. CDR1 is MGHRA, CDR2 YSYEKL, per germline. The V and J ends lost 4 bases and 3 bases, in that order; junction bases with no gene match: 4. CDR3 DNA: TGCGCCAGCAGCCCGGGACAGGGGGCGGTCTACGAGCAGTACTTC. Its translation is CASSPGQGAVYEQYF.